This TCR beta chain was documented in a study of cytomegalovirus exposure and HLA in healthy donors. Study results and limitations: The authors listed 180 or so TCR beta chains as cytomegalovirus-associated.

Both 60 Vbeta primers and 13 Jbeta primers went into the PCR. Only in-frame clones appear in the TCRdb table, and some are missing; sequencing was by immunoSEQ multiplex PCR. Of some 170,000 clones in the sample, about 75% were seen once. As to this clone: Its specificity is unknown.

The TCR originated in a man in his forties in good health and CMV-seropositive. Sequencing used PBMCs.

CDR3 DNA: TGTGCCAGTAGTATGGGGACAGGCTACGAGCAGTACTTC. It is translated as CASSMGTGYEQYF. The chain uses TRBV19 and TRBJ2-7, with 8 nucleotides matching TRBD1. CDR1 is LNHDA and CDR2 is SQIVND in the germline V gene (reference sequence). The CDR3 length is 13 residues. After removal of 3 bases from V and 3 bases from J, the junction contained 1 base not matched to a gene.